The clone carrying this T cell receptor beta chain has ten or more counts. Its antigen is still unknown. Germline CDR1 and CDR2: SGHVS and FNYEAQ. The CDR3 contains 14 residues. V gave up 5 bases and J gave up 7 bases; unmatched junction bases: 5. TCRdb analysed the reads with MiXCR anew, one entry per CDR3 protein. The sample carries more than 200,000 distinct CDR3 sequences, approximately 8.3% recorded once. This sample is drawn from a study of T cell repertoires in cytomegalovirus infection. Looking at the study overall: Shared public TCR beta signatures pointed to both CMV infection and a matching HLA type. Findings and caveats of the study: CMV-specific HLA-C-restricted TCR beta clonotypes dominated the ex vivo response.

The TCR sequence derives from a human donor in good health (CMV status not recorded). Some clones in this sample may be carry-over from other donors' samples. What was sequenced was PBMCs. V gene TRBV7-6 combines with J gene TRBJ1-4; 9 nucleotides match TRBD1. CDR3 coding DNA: TGTGCCAGCAGCCTTGGACAGGGGAGTGAAAAACTGTTTTTT. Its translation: CASSLGQGSEKLFF.